This T cell receptor (beta chain) was sequenced for a study of T-cell reconstitution after alpha-beta-depleted transplantation in children listed by TCRdb under 2016. Some background on the complete study: T-cell immune reconstitution after TCRalphabeta/CD19-depleted allogeneic hematopoietic cell transplantation in children was quantitatively tracked in the study by means of TCR repertoire profiling. Study-wide conclusions, independent of this receptor: In some patients, the high TCRbeta diversity seen at day 60 was put down to recipient T cells and intrathymic progenitors that had survived conditioning. The apparently early recovery of alphabetaT-cell counts about two months after transplant reportedly depended on only several hundred rapidly expanded clones that came from non-depleted graft cells. Over subsequent months, a decline in hyperexpanded clone frequencies was noted, and after one year, T-cell counts and TCRbeta diversity were mostly ascribed to newly produced T cells.

CDR1 and CDR2, per the germline V gene, are SQVTM and ANQGSEA. The CDR3, from cysteine to phenylalanine, totals 11 residues. Only the CDR3 DNA stays, 33 bases, in frame from base 1. The junction carries 10 bases between V and J, which are trimmed by 7 bases and 7 bases respectively. Receptor amplification or capture employed PCR. TCRdb lists the instrument as Illumina HiSeq 2500. TCR library preparation used molecular barcoding, with unique molecular identifiers applied to normalize quantification of the TCRbeta repertoire. The public reads were quality trimmed at Q25 with fastp and then assembled into clones with MiXCR by TCRdb, keeping productive beta chains. Each entry is one CDR3 protein sequence, shown with its most common DNA and genes. The sample includes some 830,000 distinct CDR3 sequences, with less than 20% observed a single time. The leading ten clones occupy approximately 4.5% of the sample.

The treatment or condition tag for this specimen amounts to: allogeneic hematopoietic cell transplantation with graft depleted of TCRalphabeta T cells and CD19 B cells. TCRalphabeta/CD19-depleted allogeneic hematopoietic cell grafts were given to the transplant recipients, all of whom were children. The sample holds many counts of this clonotype. The antigen this receptor binds is unknown. No much larger clone exists at a distance of one base, and base qualities are not known. The chain joins TRBV29-1 to TRBJ2-2, with the D gene call left open. The material sequenced was PBMCs, mostly from graft donor cells, taken 360 days after TCRalphabeta/CD19-depleted stem cell transplant. The TCR sequence derives from a male patient younger than 18 who had a stem cell transplant for acute lymphoblastic leukemia, so the T cells may come from the graft donor. CDR3 reads: CSATIGGELFF. The DNA sequence is given as TGCAGCGCCACTATTGGCGGGGAGCTGTTTTTT.